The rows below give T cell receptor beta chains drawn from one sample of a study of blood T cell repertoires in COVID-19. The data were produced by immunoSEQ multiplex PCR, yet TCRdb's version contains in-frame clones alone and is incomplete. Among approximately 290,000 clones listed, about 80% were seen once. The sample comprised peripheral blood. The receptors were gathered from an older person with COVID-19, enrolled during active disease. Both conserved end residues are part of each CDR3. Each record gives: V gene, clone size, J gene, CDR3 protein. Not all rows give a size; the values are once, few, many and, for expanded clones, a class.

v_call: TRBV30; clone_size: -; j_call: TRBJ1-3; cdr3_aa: CAWSPAGFSGNTIYF
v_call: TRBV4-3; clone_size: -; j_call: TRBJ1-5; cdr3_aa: CASSLSLAGTGRLQPQHF
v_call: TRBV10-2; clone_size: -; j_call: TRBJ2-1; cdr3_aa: CASSGQVGRSEQFF
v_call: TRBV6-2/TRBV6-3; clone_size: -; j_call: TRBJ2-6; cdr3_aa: CASSRPGTGISANVLTF
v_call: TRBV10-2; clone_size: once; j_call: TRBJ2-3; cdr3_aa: CASKPGQGFSTDTQYF
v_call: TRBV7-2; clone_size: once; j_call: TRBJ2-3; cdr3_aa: CASSLASSGVGAQYF
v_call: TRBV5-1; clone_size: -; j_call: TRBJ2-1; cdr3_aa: CASSFSPDSYNEQFF
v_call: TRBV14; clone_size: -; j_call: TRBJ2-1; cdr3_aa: CASSSGTSSYNEQFF
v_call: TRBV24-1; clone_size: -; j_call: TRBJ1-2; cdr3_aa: CATSSGQGSNYGYTF
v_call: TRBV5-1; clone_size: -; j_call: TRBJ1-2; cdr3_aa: CASSGTGQTNGYTF
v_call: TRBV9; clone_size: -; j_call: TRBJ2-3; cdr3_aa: CASAPQAVSTDTQYF
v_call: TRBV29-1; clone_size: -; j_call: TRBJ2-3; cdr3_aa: CSVVTAQGGTQYF
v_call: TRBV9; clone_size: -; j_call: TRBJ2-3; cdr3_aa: CASSVAANTDTQYF
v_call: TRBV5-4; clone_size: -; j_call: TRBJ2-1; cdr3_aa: CASSFGPRVEQFF
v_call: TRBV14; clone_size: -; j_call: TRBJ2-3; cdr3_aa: CASSQTGTRDTDTQYF
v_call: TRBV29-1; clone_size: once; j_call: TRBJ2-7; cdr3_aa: CSVAGGSYEQYF
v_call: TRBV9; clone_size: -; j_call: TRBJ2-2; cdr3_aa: CASSPGQHYTGELFF
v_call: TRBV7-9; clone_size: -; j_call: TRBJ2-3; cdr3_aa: CASSLRLGGTDTQYF
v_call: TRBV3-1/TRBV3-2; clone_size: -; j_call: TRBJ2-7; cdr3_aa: CASSQDLAGGNKQYF
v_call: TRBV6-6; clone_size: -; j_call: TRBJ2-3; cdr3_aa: CASSPRGIAGRRDTQYF
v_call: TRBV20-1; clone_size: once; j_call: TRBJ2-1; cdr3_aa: CSASSTLVGVLSEQFF
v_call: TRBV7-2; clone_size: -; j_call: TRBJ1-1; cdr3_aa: CASSPPGLQGEAFF
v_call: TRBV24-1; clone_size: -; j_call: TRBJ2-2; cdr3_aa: CATSDFGGASTGELFF
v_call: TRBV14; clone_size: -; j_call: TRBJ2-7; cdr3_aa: CASSQSGEQYF
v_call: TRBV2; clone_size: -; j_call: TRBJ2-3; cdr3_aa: CASRRTSGSRIRTTDTQYF
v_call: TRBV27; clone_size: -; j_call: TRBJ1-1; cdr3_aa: CASSALTGDAFF
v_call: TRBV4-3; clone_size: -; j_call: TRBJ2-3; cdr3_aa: CASSRQLAGTTDTQYF
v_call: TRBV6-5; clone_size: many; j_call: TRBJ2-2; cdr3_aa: CASGLYTGELFF
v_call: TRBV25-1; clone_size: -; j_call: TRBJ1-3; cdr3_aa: CASSEWDSGNTIYF
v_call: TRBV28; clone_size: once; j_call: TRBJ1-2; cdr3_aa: CASSPPGQPQRGYTF
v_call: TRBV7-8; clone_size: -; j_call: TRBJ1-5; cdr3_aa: CASSASSPRQGRQPQHF
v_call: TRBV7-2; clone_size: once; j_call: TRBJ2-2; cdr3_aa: CASSYPRWTSGLVGELFF
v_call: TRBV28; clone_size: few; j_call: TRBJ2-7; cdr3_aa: CASSLGGHYEQYF
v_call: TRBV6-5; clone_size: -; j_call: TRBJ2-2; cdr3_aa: CASSGTGFLGGELFF
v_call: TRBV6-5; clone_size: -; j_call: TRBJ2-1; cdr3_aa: CASSRTSGSYNEQFF
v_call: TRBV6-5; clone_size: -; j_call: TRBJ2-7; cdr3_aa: CASRPPLAGAYEQYF
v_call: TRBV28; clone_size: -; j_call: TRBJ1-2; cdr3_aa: CASSPAGTGVYGYTF
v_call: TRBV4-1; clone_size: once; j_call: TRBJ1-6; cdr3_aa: CASRSGGSYNSPLHF
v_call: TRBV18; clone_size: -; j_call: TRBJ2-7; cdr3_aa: CASSTKREEGEQYF
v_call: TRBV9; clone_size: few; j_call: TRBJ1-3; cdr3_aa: CASARRQGRSGNTIYF
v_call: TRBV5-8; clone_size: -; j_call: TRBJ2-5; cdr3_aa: CASSLEPGLGETQYF
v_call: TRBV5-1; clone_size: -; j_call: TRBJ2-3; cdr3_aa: CASSLADRSTDTQYF
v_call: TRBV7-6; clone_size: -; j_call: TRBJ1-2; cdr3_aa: CASSLGGGREFYGYTF
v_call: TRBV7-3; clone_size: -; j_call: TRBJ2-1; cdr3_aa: CASSLARNNEQFF
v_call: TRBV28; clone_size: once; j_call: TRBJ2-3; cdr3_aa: CASSLRGTSGNTDTQYF
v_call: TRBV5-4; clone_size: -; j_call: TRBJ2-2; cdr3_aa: CASSLSRGTSGSVIGELFF
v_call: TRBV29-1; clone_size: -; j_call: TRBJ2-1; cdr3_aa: CSVQLGTSGTKPYNEQFF
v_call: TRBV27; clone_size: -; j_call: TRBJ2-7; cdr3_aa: CASSPPAAPDEQYF
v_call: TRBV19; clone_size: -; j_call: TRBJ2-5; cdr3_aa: CASSPSSGEETQYF
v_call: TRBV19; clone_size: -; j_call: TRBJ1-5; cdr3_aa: CASSIDRGQVPQHF
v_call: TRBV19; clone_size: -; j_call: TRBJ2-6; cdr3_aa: CASSNRRDRGRGGANVLTF
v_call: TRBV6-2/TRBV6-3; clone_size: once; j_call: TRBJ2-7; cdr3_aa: CASSLSPRGTYEQYF
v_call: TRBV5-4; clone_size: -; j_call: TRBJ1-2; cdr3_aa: CASSSTGVRGLGYTF
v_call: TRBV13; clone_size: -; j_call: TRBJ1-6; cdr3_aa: CASSLGDRSDSGSPLHF
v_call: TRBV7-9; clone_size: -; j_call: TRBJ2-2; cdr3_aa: CASSLWTGNTGELFF
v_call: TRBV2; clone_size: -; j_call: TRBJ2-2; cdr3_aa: CASGRSGGAGTGELFF
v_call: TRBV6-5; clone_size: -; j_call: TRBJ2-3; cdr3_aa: CASTSGTDTQYF
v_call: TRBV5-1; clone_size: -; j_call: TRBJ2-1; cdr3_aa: CASSRGLADVSYNEQFF
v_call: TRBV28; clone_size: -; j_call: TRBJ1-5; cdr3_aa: CASSPTGPPQPQHF